The TCR beta chain described here comes from a study of T cell responses to AZD1222 COVID-19 vaccine. Study-wide results and limits: Increased Spike-specific TCR breadth and depth were observed after two AZD1222 doses. As reported, nearly half of all spike-specific TCRs target variant regions that are unmutated. Baseline seropositives among AZD1222 recipients totaled only five or six.

Note on this clone: Its specificity is not known.

The repertoire was sequenced with immunoSEQ multiplex PCR; TCRdb's copy has only in-frame clones and lacks some. Seen here are tens of thousands of clones, around 90% observed once, and the top ten hold around 5%. The trim removed 4 bases at V and 1 base at J, leaving 8 bases unmatched. Germline lookup yields CDR1 KGHSH and CDR2 LQKENI. There are 19 residues in the CDR3. Sequencing used peripheral blood, obtained on day 0 of AZD1222 vaccination. This clonotype was sampled from an adult in good health. This rearrangement joins TRBV18 to TRBJ2-6, with 12 bases matching TRBD1. The CDR3 DNA reads TGTGCCAGCTCACAGAACCCGGGACAGGGGGCATCTGGGGCCAACGTCCTGACTTTC. It yields the protein CASSQNPGQGASGANVLTF.